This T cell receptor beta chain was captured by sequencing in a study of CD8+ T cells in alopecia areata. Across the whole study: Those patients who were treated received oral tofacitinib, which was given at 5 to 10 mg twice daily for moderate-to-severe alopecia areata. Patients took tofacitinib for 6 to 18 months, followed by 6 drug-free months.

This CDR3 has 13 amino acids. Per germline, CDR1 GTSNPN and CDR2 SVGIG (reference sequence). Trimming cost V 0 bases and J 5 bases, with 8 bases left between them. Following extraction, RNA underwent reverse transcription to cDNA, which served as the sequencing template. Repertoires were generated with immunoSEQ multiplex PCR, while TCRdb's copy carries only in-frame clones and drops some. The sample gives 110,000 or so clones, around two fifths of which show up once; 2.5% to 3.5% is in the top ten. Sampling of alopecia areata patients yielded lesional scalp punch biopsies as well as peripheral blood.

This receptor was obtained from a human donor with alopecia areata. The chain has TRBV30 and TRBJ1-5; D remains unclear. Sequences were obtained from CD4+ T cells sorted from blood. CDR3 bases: TGTGCCTGGAGTGTCTCAGAACATCAGCCCCAGCATTTT. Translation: CAWSVSEHQPQHF.